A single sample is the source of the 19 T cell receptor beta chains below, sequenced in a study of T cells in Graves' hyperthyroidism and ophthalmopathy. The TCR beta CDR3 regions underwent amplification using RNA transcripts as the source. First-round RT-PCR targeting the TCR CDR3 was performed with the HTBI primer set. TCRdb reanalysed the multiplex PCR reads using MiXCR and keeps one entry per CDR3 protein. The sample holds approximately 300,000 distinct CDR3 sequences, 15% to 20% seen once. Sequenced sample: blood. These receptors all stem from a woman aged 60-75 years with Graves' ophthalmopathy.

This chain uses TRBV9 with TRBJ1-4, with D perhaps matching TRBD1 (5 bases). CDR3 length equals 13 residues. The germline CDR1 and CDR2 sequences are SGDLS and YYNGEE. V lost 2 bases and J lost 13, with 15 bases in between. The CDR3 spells CASSVGFRGSLFF. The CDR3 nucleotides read TGTGCCAGCAGCGTTGGTTTTAGGGGTTCACTGTTTTTT.

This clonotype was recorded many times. The CDR3 sequence: CASSWRGTSYEQYF. The CDR3 DNA follows: TGTGCCAGCAGTTGGCGGGGGACCTCCTACGAGCAGTACTTC. The V call is TRBV28, the J call TRBJ2-7, with TRBD2 identical over 7 bases. Germline CDR1 MDHEN, CDR2 SYDVKM. J lost 0 bases, V lost 4 bases, and 3 bases had no gene match. This CDR3 has 14 amino acids.

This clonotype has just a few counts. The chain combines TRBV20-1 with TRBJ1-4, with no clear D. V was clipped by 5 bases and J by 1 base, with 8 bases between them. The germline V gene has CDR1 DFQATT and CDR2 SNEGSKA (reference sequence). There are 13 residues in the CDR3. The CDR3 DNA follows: TGCAGTGCTCCTATCCTAACTAATGAAAAACTGTTTTTT. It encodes CSAPILTNEKLFF.

The CDR3, as DNA: TGCGCCAGCAGCTTCCAGGGAAAGACGGATACGCAGTATTTT. This gives the protein CASSFQGKTDTQYF. The V and J genes are TRBV5-1 and TRBJ2-3; weak D call: TRBD1 (5 bases). The V gene lost 2 bases and the J gene lost 6 bases, with 13 bases spanning the gap. The CDR3 runs 14 residues. Germline lookup yields CDR1 SGHRS and CDR2 YFSETQ. Full variable domain (missing parts from reference TRBV5-1 and TRBJ2-3): KAGVTQTPRYLIKTRGQQVTLSCSPISGHRSVSWYQQTPGQGLQFLFEYFSETQRNKGNFPGRFSGRQFSNSRSEMNVSTLELGDSALYLCASSFQGKTDTQYFGPGTRLTVL.

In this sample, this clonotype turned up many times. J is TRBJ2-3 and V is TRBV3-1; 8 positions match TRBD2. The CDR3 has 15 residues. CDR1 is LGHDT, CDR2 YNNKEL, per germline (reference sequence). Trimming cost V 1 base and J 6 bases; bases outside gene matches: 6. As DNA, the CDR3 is TGTGCCAGCAGCCAAGCATCCGGGGGGGACGATACGCAGTATTTT. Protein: CASSQASGGDDTQYF.

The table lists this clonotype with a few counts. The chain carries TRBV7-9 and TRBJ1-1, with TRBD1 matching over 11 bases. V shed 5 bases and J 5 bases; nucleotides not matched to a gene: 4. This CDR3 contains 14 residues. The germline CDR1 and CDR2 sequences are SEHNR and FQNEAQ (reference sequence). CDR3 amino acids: CASSRDRGATEAFF. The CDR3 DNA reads TGTGCCAGCAGCCGGGACAGGGGGGCAACTGAAGCTTTCTTT.

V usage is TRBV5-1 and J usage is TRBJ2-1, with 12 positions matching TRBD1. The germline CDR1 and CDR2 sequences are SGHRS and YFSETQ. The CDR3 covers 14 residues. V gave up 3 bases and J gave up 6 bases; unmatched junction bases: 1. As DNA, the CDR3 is TGCGCCAGCAGCTGGGACAGGGGGCCCAATGAGCAGTTCTTC. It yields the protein CASSWDRGPNEQFF.

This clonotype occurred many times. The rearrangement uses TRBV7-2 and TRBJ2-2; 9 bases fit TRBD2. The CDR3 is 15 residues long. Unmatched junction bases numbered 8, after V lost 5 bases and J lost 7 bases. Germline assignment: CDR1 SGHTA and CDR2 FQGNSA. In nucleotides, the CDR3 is TGTGCCAGCAGCCCCGAGACTAGCGGCTACGGGGAGCTGTTTTTT. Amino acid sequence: CASSPETSGYGELFF.

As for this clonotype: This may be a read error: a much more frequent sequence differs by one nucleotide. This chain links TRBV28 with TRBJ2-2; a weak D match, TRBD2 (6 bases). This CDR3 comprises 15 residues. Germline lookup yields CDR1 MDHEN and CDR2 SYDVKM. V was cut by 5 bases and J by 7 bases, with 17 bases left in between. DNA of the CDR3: TGTGCCAGCAGTCTCAGAGGAGGGATGAACGGGGAGCTGTTTTTT. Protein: CASSLRGGMNGELFF. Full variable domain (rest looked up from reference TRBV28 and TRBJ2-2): DVKVTQSSRYLVKRTGEKVFLECVQDMDHENMFWYRQDPGLGLRLIYFSYDVKMKEKGDIPEGYSVSREKKERFSLILESASTNQTSMYLCASSLRGGMNGELFFGEGSRLTVL.

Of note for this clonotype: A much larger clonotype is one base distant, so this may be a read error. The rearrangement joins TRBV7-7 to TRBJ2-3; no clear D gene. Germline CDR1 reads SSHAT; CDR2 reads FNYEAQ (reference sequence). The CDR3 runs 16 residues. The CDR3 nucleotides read TGTGCCAGCAGCTTAGCGTTCGCAACGAGCACAGATACGCAGAATTTT. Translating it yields CASSLAFATSTDTQNF.

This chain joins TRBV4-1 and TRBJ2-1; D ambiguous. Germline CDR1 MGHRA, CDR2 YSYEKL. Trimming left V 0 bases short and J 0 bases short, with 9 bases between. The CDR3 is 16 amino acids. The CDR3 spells CASSQDWARSYNEQFF. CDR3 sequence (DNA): TGCGCCAGCAGCCAAGATTGGGCTCGCTCCTACAATGAGCAGTTCTTC.

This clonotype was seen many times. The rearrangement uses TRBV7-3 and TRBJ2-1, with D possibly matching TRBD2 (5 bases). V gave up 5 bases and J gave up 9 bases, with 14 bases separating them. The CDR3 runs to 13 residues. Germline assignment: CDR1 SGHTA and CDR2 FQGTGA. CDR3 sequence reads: CASSPDFAGEQFF. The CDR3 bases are TGTGCCAGCAGCCCGGACTTCGCCGGTGAGCAGTTCTTC.

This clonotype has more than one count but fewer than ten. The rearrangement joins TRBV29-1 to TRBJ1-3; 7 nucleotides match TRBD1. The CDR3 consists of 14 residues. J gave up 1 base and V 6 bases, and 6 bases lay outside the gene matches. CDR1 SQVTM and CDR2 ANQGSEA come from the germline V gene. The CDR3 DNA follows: TGCAGCGTATCGGGACAGAATTCTGGAAACACCATATATTTT. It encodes CSVSGQNSGNTIYF.

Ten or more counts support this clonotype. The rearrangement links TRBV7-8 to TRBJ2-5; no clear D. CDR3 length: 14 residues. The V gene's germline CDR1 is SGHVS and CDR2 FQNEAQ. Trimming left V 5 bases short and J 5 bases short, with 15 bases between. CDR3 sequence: CASSPMLDGETQYF. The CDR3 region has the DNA TGTGCCAGCAGCCCCATGCTTGATGGGGAGACCCAGTACTTC. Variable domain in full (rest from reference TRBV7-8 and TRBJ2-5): GAGVSQSPRYKVAKRGQDVALRCDPISGHVSLFWYQQALGQGPEFLTYFQNEAQLDKSGLPSDRFFAERPEGSVSTLKIQRTQQEDSAVYLCASSPMLDGETQYFGPGTRLLVL.

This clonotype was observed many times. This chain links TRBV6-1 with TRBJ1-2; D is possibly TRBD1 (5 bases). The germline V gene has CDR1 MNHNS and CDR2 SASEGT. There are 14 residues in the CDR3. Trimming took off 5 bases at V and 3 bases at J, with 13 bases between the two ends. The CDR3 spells CASSRGDSDYGYTF. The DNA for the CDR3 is TGTGCCAGCAGTCGGGGGGACTCTGACTATGGCTACACCTTC.

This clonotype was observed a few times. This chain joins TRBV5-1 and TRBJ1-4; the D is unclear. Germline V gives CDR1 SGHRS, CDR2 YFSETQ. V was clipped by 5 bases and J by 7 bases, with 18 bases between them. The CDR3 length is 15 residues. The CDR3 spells CASRHAKDGIEKLFF. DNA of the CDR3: TGCGCCAGCAGACACGCTAAAGACGGTATTGAAAAACTGTTTTTT.

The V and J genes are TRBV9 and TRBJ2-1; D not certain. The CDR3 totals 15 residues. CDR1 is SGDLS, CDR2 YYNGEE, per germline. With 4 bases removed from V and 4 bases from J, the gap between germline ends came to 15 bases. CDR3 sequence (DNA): TGTGCCAGCAGCCATGGGCAGCCTTTATACAATGAGCAGTTCTTC. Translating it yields CASSHGQPLYNEQFF.

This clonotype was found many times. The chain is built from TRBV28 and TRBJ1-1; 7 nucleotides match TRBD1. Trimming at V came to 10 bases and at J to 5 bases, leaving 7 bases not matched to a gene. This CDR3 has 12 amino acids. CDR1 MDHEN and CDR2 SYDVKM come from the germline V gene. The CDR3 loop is CATLDRVTEAFF. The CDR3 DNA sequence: TGTGCCACCCTAGACAGGGTGACTGAAGCTTTCTTT.

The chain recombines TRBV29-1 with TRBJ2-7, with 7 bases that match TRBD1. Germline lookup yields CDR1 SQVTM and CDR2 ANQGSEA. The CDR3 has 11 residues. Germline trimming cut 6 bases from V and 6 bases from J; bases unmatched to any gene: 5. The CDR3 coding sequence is TGCAGCGTCACTACAGGGGTCGAGCAGTACTTC. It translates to CSVTTGVEQYF.